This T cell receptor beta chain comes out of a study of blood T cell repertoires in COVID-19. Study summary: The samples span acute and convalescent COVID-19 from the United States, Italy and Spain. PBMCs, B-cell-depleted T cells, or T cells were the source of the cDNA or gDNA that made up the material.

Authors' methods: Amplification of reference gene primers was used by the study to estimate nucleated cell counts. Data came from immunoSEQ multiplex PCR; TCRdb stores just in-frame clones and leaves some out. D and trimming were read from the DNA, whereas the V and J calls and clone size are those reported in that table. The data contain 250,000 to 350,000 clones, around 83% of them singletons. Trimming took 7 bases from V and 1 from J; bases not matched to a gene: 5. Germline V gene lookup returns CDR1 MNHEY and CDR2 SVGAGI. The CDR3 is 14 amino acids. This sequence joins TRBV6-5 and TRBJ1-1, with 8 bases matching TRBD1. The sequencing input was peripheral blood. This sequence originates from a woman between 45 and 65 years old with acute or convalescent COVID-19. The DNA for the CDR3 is TGTGCCAGCATCCGGACAGGGTCGAACACTGAAGCTTTCTTT. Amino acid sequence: CASIRTGSNTEAFF.